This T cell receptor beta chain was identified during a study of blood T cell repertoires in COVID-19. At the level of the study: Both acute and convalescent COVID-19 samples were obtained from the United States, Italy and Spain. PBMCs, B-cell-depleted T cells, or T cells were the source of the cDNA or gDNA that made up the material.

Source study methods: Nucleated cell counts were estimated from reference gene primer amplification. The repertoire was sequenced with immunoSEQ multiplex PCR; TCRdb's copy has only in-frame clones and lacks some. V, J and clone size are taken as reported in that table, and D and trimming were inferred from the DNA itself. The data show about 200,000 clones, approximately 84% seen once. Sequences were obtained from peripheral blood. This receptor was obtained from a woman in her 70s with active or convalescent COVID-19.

The CDR3 is CASTTMGAASTDTQYF. The CDR3 DNA sequence: TGTGCCAGCACCACCATGGGAGCGGCTAGCACAGATACGCAGTATTTT. The V call is TRBV11-2, the J call TRBJ2-3, with D possibly matching TRBD2 (5 bases). Germline lookup yields CDR1 SGHAT and CDR2 FQNNGV. V was trimmed by 7 bases and J by 0 bases, leaving 17 bases between them. The CDR3 consists of 16 residues.